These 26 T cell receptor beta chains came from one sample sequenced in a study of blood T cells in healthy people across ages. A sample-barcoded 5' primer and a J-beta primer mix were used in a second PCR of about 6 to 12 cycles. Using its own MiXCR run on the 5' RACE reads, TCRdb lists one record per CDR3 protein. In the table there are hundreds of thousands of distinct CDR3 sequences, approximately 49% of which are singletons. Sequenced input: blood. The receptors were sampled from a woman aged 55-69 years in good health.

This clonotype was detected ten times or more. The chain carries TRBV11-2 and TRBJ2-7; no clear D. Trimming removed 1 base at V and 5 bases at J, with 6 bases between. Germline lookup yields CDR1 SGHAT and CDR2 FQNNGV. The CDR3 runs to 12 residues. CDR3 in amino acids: CASSLVQDEQYF. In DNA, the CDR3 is TGTGCCAGCAGCTTAGTTCAGGACGAGCAGTACTTC.

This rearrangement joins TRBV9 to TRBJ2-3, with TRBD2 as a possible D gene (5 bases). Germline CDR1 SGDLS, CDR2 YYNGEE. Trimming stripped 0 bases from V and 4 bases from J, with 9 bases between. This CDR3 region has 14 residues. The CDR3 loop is CASSVATRADTQYF. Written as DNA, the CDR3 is TGTGCCAGCAGCGTAGCTACTAGGGCAGATACGCAGTATTTT. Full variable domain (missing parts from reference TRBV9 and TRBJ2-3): DSGVTQTPKHLITATGQRVTLRCSPRSGDLSVYWYQQSLDQGLQFLIQYYNGEERAKGNILERFSAQQFPDLHSELNLSSLELGDSALYFCASSVATRADTQYFGPGTRLTVL.

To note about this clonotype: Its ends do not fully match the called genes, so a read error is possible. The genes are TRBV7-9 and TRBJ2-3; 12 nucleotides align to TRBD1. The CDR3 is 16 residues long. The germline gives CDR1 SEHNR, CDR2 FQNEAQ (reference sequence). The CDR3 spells CAGSPGDRGPGDTQYF. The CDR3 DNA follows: TGTGCCGGCAGCCCAGGGGACAGGGGGCCAGGAGATACGCAGTATTTT.

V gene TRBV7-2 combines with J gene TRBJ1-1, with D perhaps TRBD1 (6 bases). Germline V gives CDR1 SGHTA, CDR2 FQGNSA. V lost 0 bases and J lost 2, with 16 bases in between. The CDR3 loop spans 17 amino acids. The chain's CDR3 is CASSLARGGGANTEAFF. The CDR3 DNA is TGTGCCAGCAGCTTAGCTCGTGGTGGGGGGGCAAACACTGAAGCTTTCTTT. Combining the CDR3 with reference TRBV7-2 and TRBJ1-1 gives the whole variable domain GAGVSQSPSNKVTEKGKDVELRCDPISGHTALYWYRQSLGQGLEFLIYFQGNSAPDKSGLPSDRFSAERTGGSVSTLTIQRTQQEDSAVYLCASSLARGGGANTEAFFGQGTRLTVV.

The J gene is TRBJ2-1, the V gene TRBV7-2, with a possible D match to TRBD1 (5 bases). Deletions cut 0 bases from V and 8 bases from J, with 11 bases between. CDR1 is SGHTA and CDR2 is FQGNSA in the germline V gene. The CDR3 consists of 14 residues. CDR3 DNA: TGTGCCAGCAGCTTAGCGGGGCAGGGCGATGAGCAGTTCTTC. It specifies CASSLAGQGDEQFF.

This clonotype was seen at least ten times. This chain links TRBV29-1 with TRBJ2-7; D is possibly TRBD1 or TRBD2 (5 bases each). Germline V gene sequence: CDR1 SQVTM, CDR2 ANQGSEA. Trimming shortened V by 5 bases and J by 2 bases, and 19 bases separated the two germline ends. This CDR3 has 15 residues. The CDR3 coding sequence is TGCAGCGTTTCCGAGGGGTCGCTGGGGCCCTACGAGCAGTACTTC. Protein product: CSVSEGSLGPYEQYF.

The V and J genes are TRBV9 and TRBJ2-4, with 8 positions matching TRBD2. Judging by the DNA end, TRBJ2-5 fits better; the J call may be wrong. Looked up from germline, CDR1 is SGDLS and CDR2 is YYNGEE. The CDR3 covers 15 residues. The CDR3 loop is CASSVAGGLEGTQYF. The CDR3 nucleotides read TGTGCCAGCAGCGTAGCGGGAGGGCTCGAAGGGACCCAGTACTTC.

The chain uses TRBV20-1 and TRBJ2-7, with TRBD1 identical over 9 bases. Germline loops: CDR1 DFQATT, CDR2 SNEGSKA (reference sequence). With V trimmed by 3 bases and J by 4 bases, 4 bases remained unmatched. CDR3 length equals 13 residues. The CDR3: CSARGDRAYEQYF. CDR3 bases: TGCAGTGCTAGGGGGGACAGGGCGTACGAGCAGTACTTC.

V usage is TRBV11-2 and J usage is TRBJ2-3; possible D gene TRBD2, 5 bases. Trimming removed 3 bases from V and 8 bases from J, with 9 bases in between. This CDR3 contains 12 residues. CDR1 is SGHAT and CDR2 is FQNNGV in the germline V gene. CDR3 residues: CASSFSEGTQYF. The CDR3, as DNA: TGTGCCAGCAGCTTTTCCGAGGGTACGCAGTATTTT.

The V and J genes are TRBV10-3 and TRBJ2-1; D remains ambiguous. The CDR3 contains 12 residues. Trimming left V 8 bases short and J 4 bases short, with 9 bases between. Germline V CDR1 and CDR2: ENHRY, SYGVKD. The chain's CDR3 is CAIARLYNEQFF. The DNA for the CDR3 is TGTGCCATCGCCCGACTGTACAATGAGCAGTTCTTC.

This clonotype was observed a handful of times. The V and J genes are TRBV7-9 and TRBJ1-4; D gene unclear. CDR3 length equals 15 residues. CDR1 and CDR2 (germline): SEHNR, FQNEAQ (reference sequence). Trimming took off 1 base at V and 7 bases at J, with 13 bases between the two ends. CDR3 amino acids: CASSLVGKRLEKLFF. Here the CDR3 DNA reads TGTGCCAGCAGCTTAGTTGGGAAGCGCCTTGAAAAACTGTTTTTT.

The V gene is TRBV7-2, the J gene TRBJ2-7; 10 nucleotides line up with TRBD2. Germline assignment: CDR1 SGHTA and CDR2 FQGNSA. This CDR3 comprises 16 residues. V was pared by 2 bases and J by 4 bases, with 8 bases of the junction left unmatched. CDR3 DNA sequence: TGTGCCAGCAGCTTACTAGCGGGAGCTATTGAGTACGAGCAGTACTTC. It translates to CASSLLAGAIEYEQYF. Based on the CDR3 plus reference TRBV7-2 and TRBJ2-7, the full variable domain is GAGVSQSPSNKVTEKGKDVELRCDPISGHTALYWYRQSLGQGLEFLIYFQGNSAPDKSGLPSDRFSAERTGGSVSTLTIQRTQQEDSAVYLCASSLLAGAIEYEQYFGPGTRLTVT.

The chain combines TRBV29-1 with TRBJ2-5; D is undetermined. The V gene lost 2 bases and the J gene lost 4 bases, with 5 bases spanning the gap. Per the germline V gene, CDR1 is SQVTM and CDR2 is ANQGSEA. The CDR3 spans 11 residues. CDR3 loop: CSVEMGETQYF. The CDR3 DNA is TGCAGCGTTGAAATGGGAGAGACCCAGTACTTC.

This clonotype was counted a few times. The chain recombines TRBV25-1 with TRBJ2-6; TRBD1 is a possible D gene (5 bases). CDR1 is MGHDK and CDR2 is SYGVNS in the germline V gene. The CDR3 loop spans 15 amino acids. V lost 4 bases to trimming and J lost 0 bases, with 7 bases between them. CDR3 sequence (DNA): TGTGCCAGCAGTGGACAGACCTCTGGGGCCAACGTCCTGACTTTC. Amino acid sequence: CASSGQTSGANVLTF. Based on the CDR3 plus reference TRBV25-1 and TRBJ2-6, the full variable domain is EADIYQTPRYLVIGTGKKITLECSQTMGHDKMYWYQQDPGMELHLIHYSYGVNSTEKGDLSSESTVSRIRTEHFPLTLESARPSHTSQYLCASSGQTSGANVLTFGAGSRLTVL.

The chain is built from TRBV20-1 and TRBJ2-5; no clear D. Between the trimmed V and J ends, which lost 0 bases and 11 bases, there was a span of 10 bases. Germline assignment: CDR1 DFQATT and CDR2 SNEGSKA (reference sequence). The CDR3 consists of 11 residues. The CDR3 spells CSARDLGQQYF. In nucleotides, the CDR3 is TGCAGTGCTAGAGACCTCGGGCAGCAGTACTTC.

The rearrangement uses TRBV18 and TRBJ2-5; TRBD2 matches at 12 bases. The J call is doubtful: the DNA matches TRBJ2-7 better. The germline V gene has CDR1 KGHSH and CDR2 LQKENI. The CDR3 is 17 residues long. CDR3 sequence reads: CASSPAGLAGGRYEQYF. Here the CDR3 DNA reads TGTGCCAGCTCACCGGCGGGGCTAGCGGGAGGGCGCTACGAGCAGTACTTC.

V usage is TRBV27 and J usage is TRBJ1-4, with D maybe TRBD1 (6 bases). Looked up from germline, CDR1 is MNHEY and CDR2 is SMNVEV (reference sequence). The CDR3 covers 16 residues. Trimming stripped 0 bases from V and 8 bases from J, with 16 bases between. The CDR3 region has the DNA TGTGCCAGCAGTTTATCGGCGGGGGGCGCTGGGGAAAAACTGTTTTTT. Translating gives CASSLSAGGAGEKLFF.

Written as DNA, the CDR3 is TGTGCCAGCAGTCCAAGTGTGGGTGGGAAATATGAGCAGTTCTTC. Its translation is CASSPSVGGKYEQFF. The J gene is TRBJ2-1, the V gene TRBV4-2; D not certain. Between the trimmed V and J ends, which lost 6 bases and 8 bases, there was a span of 20 bases. Germline CDR1 LGHNA, CDR2 YNFKEQ. The CDR3 has 15 residues.

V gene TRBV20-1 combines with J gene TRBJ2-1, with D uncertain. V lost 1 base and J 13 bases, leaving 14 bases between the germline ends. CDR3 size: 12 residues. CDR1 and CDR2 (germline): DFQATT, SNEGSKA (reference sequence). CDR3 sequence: CSARATQETQFF. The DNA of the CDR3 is TGCAGTGCTAGAGCCACTCAAGAGACCCAGTTCTTC.

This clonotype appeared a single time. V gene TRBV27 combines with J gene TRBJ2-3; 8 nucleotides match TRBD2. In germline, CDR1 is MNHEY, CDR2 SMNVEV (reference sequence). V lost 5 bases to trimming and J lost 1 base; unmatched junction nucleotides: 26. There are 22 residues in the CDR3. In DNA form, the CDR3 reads TGTGCCAGCAGTAGAGTGGGGCGGGAGGCCCGAATTAGACTACGCGGCACAGATACGCAGTATTTT. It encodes CASSRVGREARIRLRGTDTQYF.

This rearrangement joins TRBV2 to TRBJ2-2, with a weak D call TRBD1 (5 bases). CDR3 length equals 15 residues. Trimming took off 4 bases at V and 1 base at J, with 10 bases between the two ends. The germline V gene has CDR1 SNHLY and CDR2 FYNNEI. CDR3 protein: CASSGQGGNTGELFF. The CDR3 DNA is TGTGCCAGCAGTGGCCAGGGTGGGAACACCGGGGAGCTGTTTTTT.

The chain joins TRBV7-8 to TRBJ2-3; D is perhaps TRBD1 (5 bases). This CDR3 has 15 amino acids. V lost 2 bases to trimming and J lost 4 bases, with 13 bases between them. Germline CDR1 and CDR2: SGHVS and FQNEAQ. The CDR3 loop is CASSLNPGYPDTQYF. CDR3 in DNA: TGTGCCAGCAGCTTAAATCCAGGGTACCCAGATACGCAGTATTTT.

The CDR3 DNA is TGTGCCAGCAGCTTAGAGGCTGGCGGGAGGCCCCAGTTCTTC. Its translation: CASSLEAGGRPQFF. This chain links TRBV7-6 with TRBJ2-1, with 8 bases aligning to TRBD2. Germline values: CDR1 SGHVS, CDR2 FNYEAQ. Trimming at V came to 1 base and at J to 13 bases, leaving 9 bases not matched to a gene. The length of the CDR3 is 14 residues.

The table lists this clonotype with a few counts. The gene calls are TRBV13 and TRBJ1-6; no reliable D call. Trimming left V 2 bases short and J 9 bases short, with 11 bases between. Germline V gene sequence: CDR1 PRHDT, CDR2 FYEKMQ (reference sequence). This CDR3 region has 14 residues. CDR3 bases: TGTGCCAGCAGCTTACAAAACACTCCTTCACCCCTCCACTTT. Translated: CASSLQNTPSPLHF.

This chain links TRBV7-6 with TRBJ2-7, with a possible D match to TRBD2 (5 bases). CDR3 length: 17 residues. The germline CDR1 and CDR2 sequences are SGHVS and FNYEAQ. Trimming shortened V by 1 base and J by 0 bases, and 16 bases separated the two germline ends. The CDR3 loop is CASSLGRGSGGSYEQYF. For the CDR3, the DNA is TGTGCCAGCAGCTTAGGACGAGGGTCCGGTGGCTCCTACGAGCAGTACTTC.

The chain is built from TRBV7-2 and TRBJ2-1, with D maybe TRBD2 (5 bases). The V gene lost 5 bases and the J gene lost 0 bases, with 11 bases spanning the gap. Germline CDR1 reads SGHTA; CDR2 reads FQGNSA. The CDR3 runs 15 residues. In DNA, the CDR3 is TGTGCCAGCAGCATGGTGGGGAGCTCCTACAATGAGCAGTTCTTC. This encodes CASSMVGSSYNEQFF.